The 2 T cell receptor beta chains reported below all come from one sample, sequenced in a study of radiotherapy plus CTLA-4 blockade in lung cancer. Measured with immunoSEQ multiplex PCR; TCRdb has only the in-frame clones, and not every one. The table shows about 97,000 clones, with 65% to 85% occurring only once. The sample in question was peripheral blood, obtained from a patient treated with radiotherapy plus ipilimumab. The receptors were gathered from a human donor with non-small cell lung cancer who had a partial response to radiotherapy plus ipilimumab. Some clones in this sample may be carry-over from other donors' samples.

The chain employs TRBV6-1 and TRBJ2-1, with D possibly TRBD1 on 6 matching bases. CDR1 and CDR2 from the germline V gene are MNHNS and SASEGT. Between the trimmed V and J ends, which lost 0 bases and 15 bases, there was a span of 18 bases. This CDR3 has 14 amino acids. CDR3 amino acids: CASSEAPGHIMLFF. Here the CDR3 DNA reads TGTGCCAGCAGTGAAGCCCCGGGACATATTATGCTGTTCTTC.

This chain joins TRBV4-3 and TRBJ1-1; TRBD1 agrees at 9 bases. V shed 3 bases and J 11 bases; nucleotides not matched to a gene: 13. Germline CDR1 and CDR2: LGHNA and YSLEER. The CDR3 contains 15 residues. In DNA, the CDR3 is TGCGCCAGCAGCCAGGGGGCTGGACAGGGGCAGCGGGCTTTCTTT. The encoded protein is CASSQGAGQGQRAFF.